These 20 T cell receptor beta chains were all obtained from the same sample, sequenced in a study of blood T cell repertoires in COVID-19. Using immunoSEQ multiplex PCR, the repertoire was profiled, and TCRdb retains in-frame clones only, with some absent. This sample has approximately 170,000 clones, with around 82% found just once. Sequenced: PBMCs or T cells enriched from blood (not recorded which). These receptors all come from a man aged 40-49 years who had recovered from COVID-19.

The genes are TRBV7-3 and TRBJ2-1, with TRBD2 matching 9 bases. J gave up 6 bases and V 5 bases, and 5 bases lay outside the gene matches. CDR3 length: 14 residues. Germline loops: CDR1 SGHTA, CDR2 FQGTGA. CDR3 sequence: CASSPGTSRNEQFF. The DNA for the CDR3 is TGTGCCAGCAGCCCCGGGACTAGCCGCAATGAGCAGTTCTTC.

This clone has a handful of counts. The chain is built from TRBV2 and TRBJ2-1; the D gene is possibly TRBD2 (5 bases). Germline CDR1 and CDR2: SNHLY and FYNNEI. The V gene lost 6 bases and the J gene lost 8 bases, with 11 bases spanning the gap. CDR3 length: 12 amino acids. The CDR3 coding sequence is TGTGCCAGCAGGAAAGACGGGGATGAGCAGTTCTTC. Encoded protein: CASRKDGDEQFF.

The chain couples TRBV30 to TRBJ1-2, with a tentative D call TRBD1 (5 bases). With 2 bases removed from V and 7 bases from J, the gap between germline ends came to 11 bases. Germline V gene data show CDR1 as GTSNPN and CDR2 as SVGIG (reference sequence). This CDR3 is built from 12 residues. The chain's CDR3 is CAWSWQGGGYTF. The CDR3, as DNA: TGTGCCTGGAGTTGGCAGGGCGGTGGCTACACCTTC.

The chain employs TRBV11-2 and TRBJ2-1, with TRBD2 matching 13 bases. J was trimmed by 6 bases and V by 5 bases; bases with no gene match: 13. The CDR3 spans 18 residues. CDR1 and CDR2 (germline): SGHAT, FQNNGV. The CDR3 here is CASSLLTSGGQGANEQFF. In nucleotides, the CDR3 is TGTGCCAGCAGCCTGTTGACTAGCGGGGGGCAGGGAGCCAATGAGCAGTTCTTC.

There are a few counts of this clone. The rearrangement links TRBV9 to TRBJ2-1, with D possibly being TRBD1 (5 bases). Trimming pared 0 bases from V and 5 bases from J, leaving 9 bases between. CDR3 size: 14 residues. Germline V lookup: CDR1 SGDLS, CDR2 YYNGEE. The CDR3 loop is CASSVDQGNNEQFF. The CDR3 nucleotides are TGTGCCAGCAGCGTAGATCAGGGAAACAATGAGCAGTTCTTC. Full variable domain (missing parts from reference TRBV9 and TRBJ2-1): DSGVTQTPKHLITATGQRVTLRCSPRSGDLSVYWYQQSLDQGLQFLIQYYNGEERAKGNILERFSAQQFPDLHSELNLSSLELGDSALYFCASSVDQGNNEQFFGPGTRLTVL.

The rearrangement links TRBV11-2 to TRBJ2-7; TRBD1 matches 9 bases. The germline gives CDR1 SGHAT, CDR2 FQNNGV. The CDR3 consists of 14 residues. With V trimmed by 3 bases and J by 2 bases, 2 bases remained unmatched. CDR3 sequence: CASSFTGGAYEQYF. Here the CDR3 DNA reads TGTGCCAGCAGCTTCACAGGGGGCGCCTACGAGCAGTACTTC.

This chain links TRBV30 with TRBJ2-7; no firm D call. Trimming removed 3 bases at V and 2 bases at J, with 5 bases between. This CDR3 is built from 11 residues. Germline V gene data show CDR1 as GTSNPN and CDR2 as SVGIG (reference sequence). The CDR3 DNA is TGTGCCTGGAGCACGGCCTACGAGCAGTACTTC. Its translation is CAWSTAYEQYF.

V gene TRBV28 combines with J gene TRBJ1-2; 10 bases line up with TRBD1. The CDR3 loop spans 13 amino acids. Germline CDR1 and CDR2: MDHEN and SYDVKM. The V segment lost 4 bases and the J segment 8 bases; nucleotides outside the gene matches: 4. CDR3 nucleotides: TGTGCCAGCAGTTGGGGACAGGGGAAAGGCTACACCTTC. This translates into CASSWGQGKGYTF.

With respect to this clone: The junction does not match germline at one end; this may be a read error. The chain recombines TRBV2 with TRBJ1-2; D might be TRBD1 (6 bases). The V gene's germline CDR1 is SNHLY and CDR2 FYNNEI. The length of the CDR3 is 13 residues. The CDR3 is CASSRIPQGSSDF. CDR3 DNA sequence: TGTGCCAGCAGTCGAATCCCACAGGGTTCGTCGGACTTC.

The gene calls are TRBV3-1 (or the pseudogene TRBV3-2) and TRBJ2-7, with 9 positions matching TRBD2. After removal of 1 base from V and 3 bases from J, the junction contained 4 bases not matched to a gene. This CDR3 is built from 15 residues. Germline lookup yields CDR1 LGHDT and CDR2 YNNKEL (reference sequence). CDR3 coding DNA: TGTGCCAGCAGCCAAGCTAGCGGGGCCCTCTACGAGCAGTACGTC. Its protein is CASSQASGALYEQYV.

The V call is TRBV3-1 (or the pseudogene TRBV3-2), the J call TRBJ2-7; TRBD2 matches at 11 bases. The CDR3 has 16 amino acids. Per germline, CDR1 LGHDT and CDR2 YNNKEL (reference sequence). Trimming cost V 4 bases and J 4 bases; bases outside gene matches: 9. Here the CDR3 DNA reads TGTGCCAGCAGCCCGGGGGGGCTAGCGGGGGGTTACGAGCAGTACGTC. This translates into CASSPGGLAGGYEQYV.

This clone was recorded a few times. The V call is TRBV10-1, the J call TRBJ2-2; D is ambiguous. This CDR3 comprises 13 residues. V lost 2 bases, J lost 4 bases, and 5 bases lay in between. Germline assignment: CDR1 WNHNN and CDR2 SYGVQD (reference sequence). CDR3 residues: CASSETSTGELFF. The DNA of the CDR3 is TGCGCCAGCAGTGAGACCAGCACCGGGGAGCTGTTTTTT.

The chain combines TRBV30 with TRBJ1-2; 8 bases are a match to TRBD1. The CDR3 extends over 14 amino acids. Germline V lookup: CDR1 GTSNPN, CDR2 SVGIG (reference sequence). With 2 bases clipped from V and 7 bases from J, the junction kept 9 bases outside the gene matches. The CDR3 protein is CAWSPDTDRAGYTF. Here the CDR3 DNA reads TGTGCCTGGAGTCCTGATACGGACAGGGCTGGCTACACCTTC.

V and J are TRBV10-3 and TRBJ2-1; tentatively, D is TRBD1 (7 bases). The CDR3 is 15 amino acids. V was shortened by 7 bases and J by 6 bases, with 19 bases between the two germline ends. The V gene's germline CDR1 is ENHRY and CDR2 SYGVKD. CDR3 amino acids: CAITGGLTSPNEQFF. The CDR3 region has the DNA TGTGCCATCACAGGGGGGCTCACATCCCCCAATGAGCAGTTCTTC.

The V gene is TRBV19, the J gene TRBJ1-3, with D tentatively TRBD1 (5 bases). Germline V lookup: CDR1 LNHDA, CDR2 SQIVND (reference sequence). The CDR3 consists of 17 residues. V was clipped by 4 bases and J by 4 bases, with 20 bases between them. The CDR3 DNA follows: TGTGCCAGTAGTAAGTCTTGGGAAGGGGAAGCCGGAAACACCATATATTTT. Its translation is CASSKSWEGEAGNTIYF.

The chain has TRBV11-2 and TRBJ2-3; a possible D gene is TRBD1 (5 bases). The V gene's germline CDR1 is SGHAT and CDR2 FQNNGV. There are 16 residues in the CDR3. V lost 0 bases, J lost 7 bases, and 17 bases lay in between. The CDR3 DNA reads as TGTGCCAGCAGCTTAGAGGGGTCCAGAAAGGGGAATACGCAGTATTTT. Translating gives CASSLEGSRKGNTQYF.

V is TRBV5-1 and J is TRBJ2-2; 7 bases agree with TRBD2. V lost 0 bases to trimming and J lost 8 bases; unmatched junction nucleotides: 10. The CDR3 runs to 16 residues. Germline CDR1 is SGHRS and CDR2 is YFSETQ. The CDR3 DNA reads as TGCGCCAGCAGCTTGGGGTCCAGCGGGGCGGCTGGGGAGCTGTTTTTT. Translation gives CASSLGSSGAAGELFF.

The chain has TRBV5-1 and TRBJ1-4; D remains unclear. Germline V gene data show CDR1 as SGHRS and CDR2 as YFSETQ. Trimming left V 1 base short and J 8 bases short, with 12 bases between. The CDR3 is 14 amino acids. CDR3 region: CASSLMAGGEKLFF. In DNA, the CDR3 is TGCGCCAGCAGCTTGATGGCAGGAGGGGAAAAACTGTTTTTT.

J is TRBJ1-2 and V is TRBV5-1, with 7 bases aligning to TRBD1. The germline gives CDR1 SGHRS, CDR2 YFSETQ. The CDR3 loop spans 14 amino acids. V gave up 0 bases and J gave up 5 bases; unmatched junction bases: 4. DNA of the CDR3: TGCGCCAGCAGCTTGGAGACAGGGAAATATGGCTACACCTTC. Encoded protein: CASSLETGKYGYTF.

The chain combines TRBV28 with TRBJ1-2; D may be TRBD1 (5 bases). Germline V gives CDR1 MDHEN, CDR2 SYDVKM. V shed 4 bases and J shed 4 bases, with 19 bases lying between them. This CDR3 comprises 16 residues. The CDR3 sequence: CASSSQGTYDAYGYTF. As DNA, the CDR3 is TGTGCCAGCAGTTCCCAGGGAACCTATGACGCCTATGGCTACACCTTC.